The rows below give T cell receptor beta chains drawn from one sample of a study of blood T cell repertoires in COVID-19. TCRdb's copy holds only in-frame clones and misses some; the assay was immunoSEQ multiplex PCR. Counted here are 200,000 to 250,000 clones, about 88% occurring once; the ten biggest clones make up 10%. The sample comprised peripheral blood. The source of these receptors is a woman aged 45-65 years with COVID-19, enrolled during active disease. CDR3s include the opening cysteine and the closing phenylalanine or tryptophan. The D gene is left open where the match is weak. Size values are once, few and many counts, or a class for expanded clones, and some rows have none.

TRBV5-1	TRBJ2-1	-	-	CASSLHETPYNEQFF	TGCGCCAGCAGCTTGCATGAGACTCCTTACAATGAGCAGTTCTTC
TRBV29-1	TRBJ1-1	-	-	CSVVPVNTEAFF	TGCAGCGTTGTCCCGGTGAACACTGAAGCTTTCTTT
TRBV12-3/TRBV12-4	TRBJ2-1	-	-	CASSLIAYNEQFF	TGTGCCAGCAGTTTAATAGCTTACAATGAGCAGTTCTTC
TRBV5-8	TRBJ1-1	-	-	CASSLGRVNTEAFF	TGTGCCAGCAGCTTGGGGCGGGTGAACACTGAAGCTTTCTTT
TRBV12-3/TRBV12-4	TRBJ2-1	-	-	CASSGSRGFEQFF	TGTGCCAGCAGTGGTTCTAGAGGATTTGAGCAGTTCTTC
TRBV27	TRBJ1-6	-	TRBD1	CASSRSLRQGRNNSPLHF	TGTGCCAGCAGCCGATCATTACGACAGGGACGGAATAATTCACCCCTCCACTTT
TRBV9	TRBJ2-2	-	TRBD2	CASSVVAGGTGELFF	TGTGCCAGCAGCGTAGTTGCGGGGGGTACCGGGGAGCTGTTTTTT
TRBV6-6	TRBJ1-1	-	-	CASSFTGTNTEAFF	TGTGCCAGCAGTTTTACAGGGACAAACACTGAAGCTTTCTTT
TRBV12-3/TRBV12-4	TRBJ2-7	-	-	CASSLGASYEQYF	TGTGCCAGCAGTTTAGGGGCATCCTACGAGCAGTACTTC
TRBV7-2	TRBJ2-7	-	TRBD1	CASSLRQGPPYEQYF	TGTGCCAGCAGCTTAAGACAGGGCCCTCCCTACGAGCAGTACTTC
TRBV4-3	TRBJ1-2	-	-	CASSQDGGNYYGYTF	TGCGCCAGCAGCCAAGATGGCGGGAACTACTATGGCTACACCTTC
TRBV4-1	TRBJ2-1	-	TRBD2	CASSQARPGLAGGEQFF	TGCGCCAGCAGCCAAGCGAGGCCGGGACTAGCGGGAGGTGAGCAGTTCTTC
TRBV11-2	TRBJ1-3	-	-	CASSPGYGNTIYF	TGTGCCAGCAGCCCGGGGTACGGAAACACCATATATTTT
TRBV6-6	TRBJ1-1	many	-	CASSPLLLNTEAFF	TGTGCCAGCAGTCCGCTCCTATTGAACACTGAAGCTTTCTTT
TRBV29-1	TRBJ1-4	-	-	CSASGTREKLFF	TGCAGCGCCTCGGGGACAAGGGAAAAACTGTTTTTT
TRBV10-1	TRBJ2-7	-	-	CASSEGSIGYEQYF	TGCGCCAGCAGTGAGGGCTCGATTGGCTACGAGCAGTACTTC
TRBV27	TRBJ1-3	-	-	CASSSHRNPSGNTIYF	TGTGCCAGCAGTTCCCACAGGAACCCCTCTGGAAACACCATATATTTT
TRBV7-6	TRBJ2-3	-	-	CASSLDGAVGDTQYF	TGTGCCAGCAGCTTAGATGGGGCGGTGGGAGATACGCAGTATTTT
TRBV28	TRBJ2-2	-	-	CASRRGLNTGELFF	TGTGCCAGCAGGAGGGGACTTAACACCGGGGAGCTGTTTTTT
TRBV19	TRBJ2-3	once	TRBD2	CATEGRGTVDTQYF	TGTGCCACAGAGGGGAGGGGCACGGTGGATACGCAGTATTTT
TRBV18	TRBJ1-2	-	-	CASSPVMVANYGYTF	TGTGCCAGCTCACCAGTTATGGTAGCTAACTATGGCTACACCTTC
TRBV30	TRBJ1-2	-	-	CACTTLGQSGYTF	TGTGCCTGTACGACCCTTGGACAGTCAGGCTACACCTTC
TRBV5-5	TRBJ1-6	-	TRBD1	CASSLELRGSSPLHF	TGTGCCAGCAGCTTGGAGCTCAGGGGGTCGTCACCCCTCCACTTT
TRBV19	TRBJ2-2	-	TRBD2	CASSPTSGGNTGELFF	TGTGCCAGTAGTCCGACTAGCGGGGGGAACACCGGGGAGCTGTTTTTT
TRBV5-5	TRBJ2-5	-	TRBD1	CASSSAGDRGETQYF	TGTGCCAGCAGCTCCGCCGGGGACAGGGGCGAGACCCAGTACTTC